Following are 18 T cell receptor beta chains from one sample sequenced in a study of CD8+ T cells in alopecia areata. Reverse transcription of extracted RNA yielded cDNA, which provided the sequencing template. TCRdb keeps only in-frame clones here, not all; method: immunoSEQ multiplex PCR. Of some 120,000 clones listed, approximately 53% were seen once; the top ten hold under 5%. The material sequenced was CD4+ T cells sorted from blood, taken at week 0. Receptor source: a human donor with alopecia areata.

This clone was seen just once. CDR3 in DNA: TGCGCCAGCAGCTTAGGAGCCTACGAGCAGTACTTC. Protein sequence: CASSLGAYEQYF. The J gene is TRBJ2-7, the V gene TRBV5-1; no definite D call. CDR3 size: 12 residues. V was trimmed by 2 bases and J by 2 bases, leaving 5 bases between them. Germline CDR1 SGHRS, CDR2 YFSETQ.

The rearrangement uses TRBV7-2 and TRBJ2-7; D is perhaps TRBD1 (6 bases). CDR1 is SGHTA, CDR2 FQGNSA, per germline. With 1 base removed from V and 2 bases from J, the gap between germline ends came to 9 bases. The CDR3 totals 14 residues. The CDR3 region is CASSLDTGPYEQYF. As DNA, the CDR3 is TGTGCCAGCAGCTTAGATACAGGGCCCTACGAGCAGTACTTC. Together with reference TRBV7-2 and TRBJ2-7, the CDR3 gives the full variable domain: GAGVSQSPSNKVTEKGKDVELRCDPISGHTALYWYRQSLGQGLEFLIYFQGNSAPDKSGLPSDRFSAERTGGSVSTLTIQRTQQEDSAVYLCASSLDTGPYEQYFGPGTRLTVT.

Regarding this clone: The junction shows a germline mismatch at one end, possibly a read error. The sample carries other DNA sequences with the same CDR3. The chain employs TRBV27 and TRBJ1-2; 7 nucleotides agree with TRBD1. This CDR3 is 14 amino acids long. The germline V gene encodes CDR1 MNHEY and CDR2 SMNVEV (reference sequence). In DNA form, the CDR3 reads TGTGCCAGCAGTAGAGGGGGCGCTGTCTATGGCTACACCTTT. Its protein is CASSRGGAVYGYTF.

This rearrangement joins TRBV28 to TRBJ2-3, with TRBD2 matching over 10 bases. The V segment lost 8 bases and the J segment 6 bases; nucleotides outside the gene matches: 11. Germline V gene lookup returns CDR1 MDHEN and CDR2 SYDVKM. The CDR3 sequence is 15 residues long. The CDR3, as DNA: TGTGCCAGCGCCCCAAGCGGGGGGGCCACTGATACGCAGTATTTT. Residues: CASAPSGGATDTQYF. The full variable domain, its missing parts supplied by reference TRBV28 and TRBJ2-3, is DVKVTQSSRYLVKRTGEKVFLECVQDMDHENMFWYRQDPGLGLRLIYFSYDVKMKEKGDIPEGYSVSREKKERFSLILESASTNQTSMYLCASAPSGGATDTQYFGPGTRLTVL.

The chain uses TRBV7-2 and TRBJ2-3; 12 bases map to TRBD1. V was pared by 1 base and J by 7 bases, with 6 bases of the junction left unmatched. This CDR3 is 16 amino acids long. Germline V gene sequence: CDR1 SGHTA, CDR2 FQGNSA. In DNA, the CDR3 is TGTGCCAGCAGCTTAGTAACGGGACAGGGGGCGAATACGCAGTATTTT. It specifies CASSLVTGQGANTQYF.

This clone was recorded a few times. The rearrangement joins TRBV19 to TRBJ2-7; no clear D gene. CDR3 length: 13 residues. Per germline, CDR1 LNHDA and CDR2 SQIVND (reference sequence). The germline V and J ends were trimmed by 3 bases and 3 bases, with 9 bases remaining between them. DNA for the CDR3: TGTGCCAGTAGTATCGGCTTAATCTACGAGCAGTACTTC. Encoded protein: CASSIGLIYEQYF.

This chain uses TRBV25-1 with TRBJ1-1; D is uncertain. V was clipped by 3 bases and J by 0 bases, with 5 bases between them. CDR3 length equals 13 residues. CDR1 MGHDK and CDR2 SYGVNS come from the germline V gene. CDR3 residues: CASSDMMNTEAFF. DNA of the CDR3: TGTGCCAGCAGTGACATGATGAACACTGAAGCTTTCTTT.

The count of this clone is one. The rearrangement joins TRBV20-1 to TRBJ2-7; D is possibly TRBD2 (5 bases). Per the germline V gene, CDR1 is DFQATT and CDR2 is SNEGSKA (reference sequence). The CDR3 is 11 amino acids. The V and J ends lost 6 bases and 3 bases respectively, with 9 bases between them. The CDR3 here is CSAGLSYEQYF. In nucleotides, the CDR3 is TGCAGTGCCGGACTTAGCTACGAGCAGTACTTC.

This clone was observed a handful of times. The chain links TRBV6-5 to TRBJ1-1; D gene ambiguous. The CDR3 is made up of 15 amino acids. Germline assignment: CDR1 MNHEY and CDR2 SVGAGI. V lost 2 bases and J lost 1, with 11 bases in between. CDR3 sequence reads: CASSYEFTGNTEAFF. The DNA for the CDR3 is TGTGCCAGCAGTTACGAGTTTACGGGGAACACTGAAGCTTTCTTT.

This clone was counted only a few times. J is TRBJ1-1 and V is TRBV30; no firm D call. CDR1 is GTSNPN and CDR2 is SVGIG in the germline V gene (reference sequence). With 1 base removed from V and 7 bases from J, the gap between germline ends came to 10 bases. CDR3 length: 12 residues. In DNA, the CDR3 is TGTGCCTGGAGTGCGACGGCACATGAAGCTTTCTTT. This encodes CAWSATAHEAFF.

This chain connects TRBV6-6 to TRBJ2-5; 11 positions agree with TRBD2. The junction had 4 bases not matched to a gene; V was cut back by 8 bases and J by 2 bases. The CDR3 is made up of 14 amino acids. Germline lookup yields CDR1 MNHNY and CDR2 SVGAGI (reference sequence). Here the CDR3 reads CASATSGEQETQYF. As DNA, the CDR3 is TGTGCCAGCGCGACTAGCGGGGAGCAAGAGACCCAGTACTTC.

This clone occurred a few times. The CDR3 loop reads CASSDALRQETQYF. The CDR3 DNA is TGTGCCAGTAGTGACGCGCTGAGACAAGAGACCCAGTACTTC. V is TRBV19 and J is TRBJ2-5; D is ambiguous. The germline V and J ends were trimmed by 5 bases and 2 bases, with 12 bases remaining between them. Germline V CDR1 and CDR2: LNHDA, SQIVND (reference sequence). The CDR3 contains 14 residues. Based on the CDR3 plus reference TRBV19 and TRBJ2-5, the full variable domain is DGGITQSPKYLFRKEGQNVTLSCEQNLNHDAMYWYRQDPGQGLRLIYYSQIVNDFQKGDIAEGYSVSREKKESFPLTVTSAQKNPTAFYLCASSDALRQETQYFGPGTRLLVL.

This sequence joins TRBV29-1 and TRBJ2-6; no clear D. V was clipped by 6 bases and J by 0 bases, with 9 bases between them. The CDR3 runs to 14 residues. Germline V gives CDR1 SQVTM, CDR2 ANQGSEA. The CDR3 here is CSVDQPSGANVLTF. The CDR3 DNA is TGCAGCGTAGATCAGCCCTCTGGGGCCAACGTCCTGACTTTC.

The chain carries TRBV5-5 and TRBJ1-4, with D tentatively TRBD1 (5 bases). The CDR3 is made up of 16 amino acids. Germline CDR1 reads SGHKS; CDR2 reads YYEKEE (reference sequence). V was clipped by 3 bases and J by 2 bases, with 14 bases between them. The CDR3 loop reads CASSSFRQITNEKLFF. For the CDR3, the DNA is TGTGCCAGCAGCTCCTTCCGACAGATCACTAATGAAAAACTGTTTTTT. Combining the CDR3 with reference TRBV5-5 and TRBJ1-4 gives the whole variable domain DAGVTQSPTHLIKTRGQQVTLRCSPISGHKSVSWYQQVLGQGPQFIFQYYEKEERGRGNFPDRFSARQFPNYSSELNVNALLLGDSALYLCASSSFRQITNEKLFFGSGTQLSVL.

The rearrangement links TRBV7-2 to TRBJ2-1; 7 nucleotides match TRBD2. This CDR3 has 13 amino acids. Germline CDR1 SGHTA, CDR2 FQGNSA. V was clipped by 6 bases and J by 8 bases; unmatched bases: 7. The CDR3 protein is CASRPTSIYEQFF. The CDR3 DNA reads TGTGCCAGCAGGCCGACTAGCATTTATGAGCAGTTCTTC.

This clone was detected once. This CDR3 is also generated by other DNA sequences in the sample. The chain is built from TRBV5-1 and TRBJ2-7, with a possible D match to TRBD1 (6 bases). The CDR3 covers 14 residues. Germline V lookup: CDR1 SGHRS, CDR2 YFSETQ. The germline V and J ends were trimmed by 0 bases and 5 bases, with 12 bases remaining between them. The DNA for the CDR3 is TGCGCCAGCAGCTTGGAGGCAGGGGTCGACGAGCAGTACTTC. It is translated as CASSLEAGVDEQYF.

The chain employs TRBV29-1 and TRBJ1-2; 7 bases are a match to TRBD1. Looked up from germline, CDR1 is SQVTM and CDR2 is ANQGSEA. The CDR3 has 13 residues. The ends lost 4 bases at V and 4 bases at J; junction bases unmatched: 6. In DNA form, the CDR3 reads TGCAGCGTTGTAAGGGGGCAGGGCTATGGCTACACCTTC. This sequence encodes CSVVRGQGYGYTF.

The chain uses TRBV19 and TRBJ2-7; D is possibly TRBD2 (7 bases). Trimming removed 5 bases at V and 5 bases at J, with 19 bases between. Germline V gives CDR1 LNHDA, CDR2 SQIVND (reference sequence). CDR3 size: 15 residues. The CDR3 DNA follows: TGTGCCAGTAGTTTCAGACGGGGGGCTCGGAACGAGCAGTACTTC. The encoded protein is CASSFRRGARNEQYF.